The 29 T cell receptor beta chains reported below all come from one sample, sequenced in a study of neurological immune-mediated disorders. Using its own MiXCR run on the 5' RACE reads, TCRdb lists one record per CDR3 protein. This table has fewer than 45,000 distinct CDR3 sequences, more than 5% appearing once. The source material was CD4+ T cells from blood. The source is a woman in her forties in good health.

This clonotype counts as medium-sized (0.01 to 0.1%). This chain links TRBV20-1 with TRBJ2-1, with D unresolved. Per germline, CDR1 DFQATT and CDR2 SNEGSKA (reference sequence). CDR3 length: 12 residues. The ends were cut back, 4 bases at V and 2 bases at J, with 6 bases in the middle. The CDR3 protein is CSAKGPYNEQFF. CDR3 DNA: TGCAGTGCTAAAGGGCCCTACAATGAGCAGTTCTTC.

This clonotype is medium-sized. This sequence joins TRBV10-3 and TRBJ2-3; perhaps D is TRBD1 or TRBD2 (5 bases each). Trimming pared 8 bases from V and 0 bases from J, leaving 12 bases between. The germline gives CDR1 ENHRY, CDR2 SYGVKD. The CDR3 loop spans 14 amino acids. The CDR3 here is CAISGAFSTDTQYF. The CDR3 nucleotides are TGTGCCATCTCCGGGGCCTTTAGCACAGATACGCAGTATTTT.

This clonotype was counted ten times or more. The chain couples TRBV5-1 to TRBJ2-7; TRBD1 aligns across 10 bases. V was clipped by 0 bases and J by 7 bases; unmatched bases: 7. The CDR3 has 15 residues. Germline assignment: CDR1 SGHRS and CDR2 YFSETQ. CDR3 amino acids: CASSLGGGQGTEQYF. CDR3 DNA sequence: TGCGCCAGCAGCTTGGGAGGGGGACAGGGGACGGAGCAGTACTTC.

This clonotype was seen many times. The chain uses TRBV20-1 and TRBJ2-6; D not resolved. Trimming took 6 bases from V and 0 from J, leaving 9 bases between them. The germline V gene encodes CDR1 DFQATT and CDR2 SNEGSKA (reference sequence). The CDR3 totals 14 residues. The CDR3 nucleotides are TGCAGTGCGATTCACGACTCTGGGGCCAACGTCCTGACTTTC. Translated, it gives CSAIHDSGANVLTF.

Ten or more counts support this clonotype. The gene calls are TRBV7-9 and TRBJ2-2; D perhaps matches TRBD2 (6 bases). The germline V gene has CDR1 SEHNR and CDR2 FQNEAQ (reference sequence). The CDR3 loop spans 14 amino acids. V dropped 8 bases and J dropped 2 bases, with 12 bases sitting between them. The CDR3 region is CASCGAVNTGELFF. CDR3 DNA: TGTGCCAGCTGCGGGGCAGTCAACACCGGGGAGCTGTTTTTT.

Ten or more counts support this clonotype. CDR3 loop: CSATRGETQYF. Here the CDR3 DNA reads TGCAGTGCTACGAGGGGGGAGACCCAGTACTTC. The V and J genes are TRBV20-1 and TRBJ2-5; D might be TRBD1 (6 bases). This CDR3 is 11 amino acids long. CDR1 is DFQATT, CDR2 SNEGSKA, per germline (reference sequence). Trimming stripped 4 bases from V and 5 bases from J, with 8 bases between.

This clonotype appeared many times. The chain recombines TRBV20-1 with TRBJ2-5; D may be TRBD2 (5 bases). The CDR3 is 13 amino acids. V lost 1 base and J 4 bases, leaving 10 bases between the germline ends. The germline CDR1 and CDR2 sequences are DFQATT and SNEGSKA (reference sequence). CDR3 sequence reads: CSARVQAGETQYF. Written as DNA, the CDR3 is TGCAGTGCTAGAGTCCAGGCGGGAGAGACCCAGTACTTC.

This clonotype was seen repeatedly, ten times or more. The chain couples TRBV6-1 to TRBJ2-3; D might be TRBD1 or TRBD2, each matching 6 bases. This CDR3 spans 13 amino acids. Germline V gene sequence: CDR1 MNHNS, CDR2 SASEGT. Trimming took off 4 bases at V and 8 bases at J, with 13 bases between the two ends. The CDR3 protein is CASSGGAVATQYF. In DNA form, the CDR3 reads TGTGCCAGCAGTGGGGGGGCGGTGGCTACGCAGTATTTT.

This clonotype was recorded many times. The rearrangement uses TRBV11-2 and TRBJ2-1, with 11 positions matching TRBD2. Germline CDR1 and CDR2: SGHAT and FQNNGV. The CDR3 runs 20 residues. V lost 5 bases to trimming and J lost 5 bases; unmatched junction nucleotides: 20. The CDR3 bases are TGTGCCAGCAGCATCCGCCTAGCGGGAGGTTCCGGTGGTGGCCACAATGAGCAGTTCTTC. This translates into CASSIRLAGGSGGGHNEQFF.

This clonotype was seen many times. The CDR3 DNA sequence: TGCGCCAGCAGCTTGATCCGCAGCTCCTACAATGAGCAGTTCTTC. Its translation is CASSLIRSSYNEQFF. V gene TRBV5-1 combines with J gene TRBJ2-1; no firm D call. This CDR3 is built from 15 residues. The germline gives CDR1 SGHRS, CDR2 YFSETQ. V was pared by 1 base and J by 0 bases, with 8 bases between.

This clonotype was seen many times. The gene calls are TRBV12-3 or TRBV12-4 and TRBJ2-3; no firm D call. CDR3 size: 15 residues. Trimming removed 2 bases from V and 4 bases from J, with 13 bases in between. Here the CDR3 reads CASSLSVVVADTQYF. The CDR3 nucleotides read TGTGCCAGCAGTTTATCGGTCGTCGTGGCAGATACGCAGTATTTT.

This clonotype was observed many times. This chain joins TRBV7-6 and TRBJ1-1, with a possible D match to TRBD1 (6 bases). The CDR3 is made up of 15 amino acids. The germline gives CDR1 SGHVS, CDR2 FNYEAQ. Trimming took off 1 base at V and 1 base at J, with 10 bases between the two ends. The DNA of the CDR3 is TGTGCCAGCAGCTTAGGCCCGACAGGGAACACTGAAGCTTTCTTT. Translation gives CASSLGPTGNTEAFF.

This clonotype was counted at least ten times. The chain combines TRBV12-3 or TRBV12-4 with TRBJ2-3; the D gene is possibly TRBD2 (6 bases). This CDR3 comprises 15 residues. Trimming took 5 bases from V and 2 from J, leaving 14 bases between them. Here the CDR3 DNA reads TGTGCCAGCAGTGGTCGGGGGTCCCTCACAGATACGCAGTATTTT. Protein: CASSGRGSLTDTQYF.

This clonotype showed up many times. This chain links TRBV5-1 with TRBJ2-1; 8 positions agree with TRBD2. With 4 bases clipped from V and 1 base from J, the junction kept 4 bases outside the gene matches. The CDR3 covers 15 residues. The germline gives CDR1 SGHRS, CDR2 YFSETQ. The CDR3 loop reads CASSLIAGSYNEQFF. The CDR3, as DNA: TGCGCCAGCAGCCTAATAGCGGGGTCCTACAATGAGCAGTTCTTC.

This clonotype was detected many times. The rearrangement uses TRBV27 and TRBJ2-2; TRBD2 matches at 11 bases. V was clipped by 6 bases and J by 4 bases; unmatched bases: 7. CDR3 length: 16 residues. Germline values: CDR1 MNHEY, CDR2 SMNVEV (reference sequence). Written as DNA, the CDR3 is TGTGCCAGCAGCCTTAGCGGGAGGGGAAGCACCGGGGAGCTGTTTTTT. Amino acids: CASSLSGRGSTGELFF.

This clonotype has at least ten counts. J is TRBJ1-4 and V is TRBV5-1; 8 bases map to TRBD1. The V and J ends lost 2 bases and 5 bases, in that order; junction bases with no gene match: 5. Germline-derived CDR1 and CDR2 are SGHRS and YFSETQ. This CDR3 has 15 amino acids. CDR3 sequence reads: CASSFDRGHNEKLFF. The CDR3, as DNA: TGCGCCAGCAGCTTCGACAGGGGACACAATGAAAAACTGTTTTTT. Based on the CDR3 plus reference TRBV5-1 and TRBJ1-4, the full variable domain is KAGVTQTPRYLIKTRGQQVTLSCSPISGHRSVSWYQQTPGQGLQFLFEYFSETQRNKGNFPGRFSGRQFSNSRSEMNVSTLELGDSALYLCASSFDRGHNEKLFFGSGTQLSVL.

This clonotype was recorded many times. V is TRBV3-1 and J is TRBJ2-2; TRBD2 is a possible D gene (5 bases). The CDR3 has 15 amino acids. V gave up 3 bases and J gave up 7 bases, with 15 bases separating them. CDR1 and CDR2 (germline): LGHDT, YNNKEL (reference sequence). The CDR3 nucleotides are TGTGCCAGCAGCCAGAAGCGGCCCTTAGGCGGGGAGCTGTTTTTT. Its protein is CASSQKRPLGGELFF.

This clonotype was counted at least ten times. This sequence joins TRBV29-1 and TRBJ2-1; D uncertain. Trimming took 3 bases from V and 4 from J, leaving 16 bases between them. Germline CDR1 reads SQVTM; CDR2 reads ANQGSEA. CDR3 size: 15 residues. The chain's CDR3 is CSVDSPSVVYNEQFF. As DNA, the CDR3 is TGCAGCGTTGACTCCCCCTCCGTGGTATACAATGAGCAGTTCTTC.

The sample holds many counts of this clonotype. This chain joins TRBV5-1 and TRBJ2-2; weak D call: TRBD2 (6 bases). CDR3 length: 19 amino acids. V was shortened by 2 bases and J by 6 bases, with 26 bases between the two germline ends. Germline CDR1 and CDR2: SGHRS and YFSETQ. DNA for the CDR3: TGCGCCAGCAGCTTCTCGGGACTCCCGGCCTACGCCCTCGCCGGGGAGCTGTTTTTT. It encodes CASSFSGLPAYALAGELFF.

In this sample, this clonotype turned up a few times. CDR3 protein: CASSYTKDSEAFF. CDR3 DNA sequence: TGTGCCAGCAGTTACACGAAGGATTCCGAAGCTTTCTTT. The chain couples TRBV6-5 to TRBJ1-1; D gene uncertain. Germline V gene data show CDR1 as MNHEY and CDR2 as SVGAGI. This CDR3 is 13 amino acids long. V was shortened by 2 bases and J by 8 bases, with 12 bases between the two germline ends.

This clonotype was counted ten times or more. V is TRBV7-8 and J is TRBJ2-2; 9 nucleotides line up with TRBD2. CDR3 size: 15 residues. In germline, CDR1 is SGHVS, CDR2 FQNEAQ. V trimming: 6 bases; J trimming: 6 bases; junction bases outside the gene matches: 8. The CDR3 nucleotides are TGTGCCAGCAGTCCTTTTAGCGGGAGCGCCGGGGAGCTGTTTTTT. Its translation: CASSPFSGSAGELFF.

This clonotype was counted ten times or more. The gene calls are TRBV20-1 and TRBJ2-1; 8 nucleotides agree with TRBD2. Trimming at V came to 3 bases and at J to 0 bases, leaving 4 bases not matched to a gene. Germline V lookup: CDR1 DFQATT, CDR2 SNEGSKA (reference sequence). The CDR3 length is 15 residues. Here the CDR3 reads CSARRGESSYNEQFF. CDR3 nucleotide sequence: TGCAGTGCTAGGCGGGGGGAGAGCTCCTACAATGAGCAGTTCTTC.

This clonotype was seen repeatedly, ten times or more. CDR3 sequence (DNA): TGTGCCAGCTCACCACCTGGAATCGGAGGCACAGATACGCAGTATTTT. Translated, it gives CASSPPGIGGTDTQYF. The rearrangement joins TRBV18 to TRBJ2-3; D gene uncertain. The CDR3 runs to 16 residues. V was clipped by 0 bases and J by 1 base, with 11 bases between them. Germline V gene data show CDR1 as KGHSH and CDR2 as LQKENI.

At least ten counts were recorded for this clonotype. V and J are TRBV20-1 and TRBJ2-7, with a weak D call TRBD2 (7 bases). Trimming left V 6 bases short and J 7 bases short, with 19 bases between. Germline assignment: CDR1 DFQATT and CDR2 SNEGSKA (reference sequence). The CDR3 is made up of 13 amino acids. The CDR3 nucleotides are TGCAGTGCGCGCCGGGGGGCCGTTAGGGAGCAGTACTTC. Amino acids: CSARRGAVREQYF.

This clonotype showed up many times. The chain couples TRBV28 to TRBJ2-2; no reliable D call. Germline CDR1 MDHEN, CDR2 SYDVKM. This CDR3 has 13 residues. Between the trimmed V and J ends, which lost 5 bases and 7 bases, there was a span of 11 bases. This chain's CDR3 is CASSTPQLGELFF. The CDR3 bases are TGTGCCAGCAGTACACCACAACTCGGGGAGCTGTTTTTT.

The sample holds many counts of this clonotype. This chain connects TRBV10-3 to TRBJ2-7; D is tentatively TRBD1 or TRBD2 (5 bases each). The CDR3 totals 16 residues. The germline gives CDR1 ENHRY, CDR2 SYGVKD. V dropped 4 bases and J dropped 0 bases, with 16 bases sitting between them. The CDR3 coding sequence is TGTGCCATCAGTGGAAGTGCAGGGACGAACTCCTACGAGCAGTACTTC. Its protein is CAISGSAGTNSYEQYF.

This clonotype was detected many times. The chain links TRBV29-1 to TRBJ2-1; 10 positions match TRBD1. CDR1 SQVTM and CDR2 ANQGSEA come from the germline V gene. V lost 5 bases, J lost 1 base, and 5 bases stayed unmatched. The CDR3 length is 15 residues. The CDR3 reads CSVRTGGSSYNEQFF. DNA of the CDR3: TGCAGCGTTCGGACAGGGGGATCGTCCTACAATGAGCAGTTCTTC.

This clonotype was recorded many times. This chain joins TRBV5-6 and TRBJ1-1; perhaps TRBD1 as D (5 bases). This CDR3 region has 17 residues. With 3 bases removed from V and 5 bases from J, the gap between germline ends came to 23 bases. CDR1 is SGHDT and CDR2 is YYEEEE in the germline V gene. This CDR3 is CASSSIRNWGSGTEAFF. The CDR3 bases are TGTGCCAGCAGCTCCATTCGAAATTGGGGCTCCGGAACTGAAGCTTTCTTT.

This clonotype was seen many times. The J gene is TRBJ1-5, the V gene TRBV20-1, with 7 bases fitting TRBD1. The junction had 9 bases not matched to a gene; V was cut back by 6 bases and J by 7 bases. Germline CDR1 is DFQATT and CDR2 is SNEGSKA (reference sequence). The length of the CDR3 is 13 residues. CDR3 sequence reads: CSAQDREAQPQHF. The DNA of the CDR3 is TGCAGTGCCCAAGACAGGGAGGCACAGCCCCAGCATTTT.